This is a list of T cell receptor beta chains from one sample in a study of T cell changes during pregnancy in multiple sclerosis. The table came from immunoSEQ multiplex PCR; TCRdb's copy has only in-frame clones and leaves some out. The sample has more than 50,000 clones; roughly nine tenths are singletons. Sequences were derived from CD4+ T cells from peripheral blood mononuclear cells, sampled after pregnancy. These receptors were collected from a female donor in good health, enrolled as a control in a pregnancy study. The CDR3 runs from the conserved cysteine through the conserved F or W. D genes are given only for firm matches. The size of a clone is reported for some rows only, either as once, few or many, or as a class for expanded clones.

V gene: TRBV5-1; clone size: once; D gene: TRBD1; J gene: TRBJ2-1; CDR3 DNA: TGCGCCAGCAGCTTGGGGACAGGTTACAATGAGCAGTTCTTC; CDR3 protein: CASSLGTGYNEQFF
V gene: TRBV9; clone size: NA; D gene: TRBD2; J gene: TRBJ2-3; CDR3 DNA: TGTGCCAGCAGCGTAGCGGCGGGGGGACAAACTAAAGATACGCAGTATTTT; CDR3 protein: CASSVAAGGQTKDTQYF
V gene: TRBV19; clone size: NA; D gene: NA; J gene: TRBJ1-3; CDR3 DNA: TGTGCCAGTAAGTCCCAAGCGGGCACCCCATCTTTT; CDR3 protein: CASKSQAGTPSF
V gene: TRBV29-1; clone size: NA; D gene: NA; J gene: TRBJ2-4; CDR3 DNA: TGCAGCGTTTATAGGAACGGGAACATTCAGTACTTC; CDR3 protein: CSVYRNGNIQYF
V gene: TRBV7-2; clone size: NA; D gene: TRBD1; J gene: TRBJ2-3; CDR3 DNA: TGTGCCAGCAGCTCACAGGGGACAGATACGCAGTATTTT; CDR3 protein: CASSSQGTDTQYF
V gene: TRBV19; clone size: once; D gene: TRBD1; J gene: TRBJ2-5; CDR3 DNA: TGTGCCAGTAGCTTGAGGACAGGGGGCTCCCAAGAGACCCAGTACTTC; CDR3 protein: CASSLRTGGSQETQYF
V gene: TRBV6-5; clone size: NA; D gene: NA; J gene: TRBJ2-3; CDR3 DNA: TGTGCCAGCAGACCCCCCGGTAGCACAGATACGCAGTATTTT; CDR3 protein: CASRPPGSTDTQYF
V gene: TRBV5-1; clone size: NA; D gene: TRBD1; J gene: TRBJ1-2; CDR3 DNA: TGCGCCAGCAGCCTGGGACAGGCCTCCGGCTACACCTTC; CDR3 protein: CASSLGQASGYTF
V gene: TRBV11-1; clone size: NA; D gene: NA; J gene: TRBJ1-1; CDR3 DNA: TGTGCCAGCAGCCCTGCTTTAAGAGGGACTGAAGCTTTCTTT; CDR3 protein: CASSPALRGTEAFF
V gene: TRBV5-4; clone size: NA; D gene: NA; J gene: TRBJ1-3; CDR3 DNA: TGTGCCAGCAGCTTTGGAGGATCTGGAAACACCATATATTTT; CDR3 protein: CASSFGGSGNTIYF
V gene: TRBV11-2; clone size: NA; D gene: NA; J gene: TRBJ1-2; CDR3 DNA: TGTGCCAGCAGTCCAACCGACAGGACCTCAGGAGGCTACACCTTC; CDR3 protein: CASSPTDRTSGGYTF
V gene: TRBV14; clone size: NA; D gene: NA; J gene: TRBJ1-1; CDR3 DNA: TGTGCCAGCAGCAAGGACAGTTTATGGACTGAAGCTTTCTTT; CDR3 protein: CASSKDSLWTEAFF
V gene: TRBV6-1; clone size: NA; D gene: NA; J gene: TRBJ1-4; CDR3 DNA: TGTGCCAGCAGTTCAGGGGATGCAACTAATGAAAAACTGTTTTTT; CDR3 protein: CASSSGDATNEKLFF
V gene: TRBV6-5; clone size: NA; D gene: NA; J gene: TRBJ1-1; CDR3 DNA: TGTGCCAGCAGTCGCCTTTCACAGGGAGGGGCTGAAGCTTTCTTT; CDR3 protein: CASSRLSQGGAEAFF
V gene: TRBV6-5; clone size: NA; D gene: NA; J gene: TRBJ1-3; CDR3 DNA: TGTGCCAGCAGTTACTACGGGGGAACTGGAAACACCATATATTTT; CDR3 protein: CASSYYGGTGNTIYF
V gene: TRBV6-1; clone size: NA; D gene: NA; J gene: TRBJ2-3; CDR3 DNA: TGTGCCAGCAGTGACCTAGGACTGTACACAGATACGCAGTATTTT; CDR3 protein: CASSDLGLYTDTQYF
V gene: TRBV9; clone size: NA; D gene: NA; J gene: TRBJ2-7; CDR3 DNA: NA; CDR3 protein: CASSVGSGTGTVYF
V gene: TRBV11-2; clone size: NA; D gene: TRBD1; J gene: TRBJ1-1; CDR3 DNA: TGTGCCAGCAGCTGGACAGGGTCCGGCACTGAAGCTTTCTTT; CDR3 protein: CASSWTGSGTEAFF
V gene: TRBV19; clone size: NA; D gene: TRBD1; J gene: TRBJ2-7; CDR3 DNA: TGTGCCAGTAGTACAGGGACAGGGGCTTCCTACGAGCAGTACTTC; CDR3 protein: CASSTGTGASYEQYF
V gene: TRBV27; clone size: once; D gene: NA; J gene: TRBJ1-4; CDR3 DNA: TGTGCCAGCAGTTTTGTTCTTAATGAAAAACTGTTTTTT; CDR3 protein: CASSFVLNEKLFF
V gene: TRBV7-9; clone size: NA; D gene: TRBD1; J gene: TRBJ2-7; CDR3 DNA: TGTGCCAGCAGCAGGACAGGGGGCGAGCAGTACTTC; CDR3 protein: CASSRTGGEQYF
V gene: TRBV5-4; clone size: once; D gene: NA; J gene: TRBJ1-2; CDR3 DNA: TGTGCCAGCAGCCTAACCCCCTTGCCAGGACTTAACTATGGCTACACCTTC; CDR3 protein: CASSLTPLPGLNYGYTF